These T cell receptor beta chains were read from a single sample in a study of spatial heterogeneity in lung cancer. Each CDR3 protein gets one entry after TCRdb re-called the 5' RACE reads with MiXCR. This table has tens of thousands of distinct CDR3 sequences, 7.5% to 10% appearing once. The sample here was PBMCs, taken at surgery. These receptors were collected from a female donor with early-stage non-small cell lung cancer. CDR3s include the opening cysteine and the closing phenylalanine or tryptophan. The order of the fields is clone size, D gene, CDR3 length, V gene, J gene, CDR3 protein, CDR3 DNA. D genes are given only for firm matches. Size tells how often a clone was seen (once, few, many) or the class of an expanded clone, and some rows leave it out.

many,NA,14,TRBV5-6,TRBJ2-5,CASSDLAQQETQYF,TGTGCCAGCAGCGATCTAGCGCAGCAAGAGACCCAGTACTTC
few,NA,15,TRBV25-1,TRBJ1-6,CASSEIGAYNSPLHF,TGTGCCAGCAGTGAAATCGGCGCCTATAATTCACCCCTCCACTTT
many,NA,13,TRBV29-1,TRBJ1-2,CSVDTAAGYGYTF,TGCAGCGTCGATACAGCCGCCGGCTATGGCTACACCTTC
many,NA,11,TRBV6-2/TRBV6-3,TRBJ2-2,CASSSTGELFF,TGTGCCAGCAGTTCCACCGGGGAGCTGTTTTTT
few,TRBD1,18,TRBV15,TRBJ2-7,CATSRARIGTGGINEQYF,TGTGCCACCAGCAGAGCTCGTATTGGAACAGGGGGCATCAACGAGCAGTACTTC
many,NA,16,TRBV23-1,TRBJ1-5,CASSQSPRHSNQPQHF,TGCGCCAGCAGTCAATCCCCCAGACATAGCAATCAGCCCCAGCATTTT
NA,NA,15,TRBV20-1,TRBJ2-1,CSATVSSLASDEQFF,TGCAGTGCTACGGTCTCGAGTCTAGCGAGCGATGAGCAGTTCTTC
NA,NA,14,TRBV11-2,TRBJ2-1,CASSPPGPYNEQFF,TGTGCCAGCAGCCCCCCTGGCCCCTACAATGAGCAGTTCTTC
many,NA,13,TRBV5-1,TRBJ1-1,CASSWGQNTEAFF,TGCGCCAGCAGCTGGGGACAGAACACTGAAGCTTTCTTT
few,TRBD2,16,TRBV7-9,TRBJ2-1,CASSLGSLAGVNEQFF,TGTGCCAGCAGCTTAGGATCGCTAGCGGGAGTTAATGAGCAGTTCTTC
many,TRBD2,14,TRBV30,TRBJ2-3,CASNSRAGADTQYF,TGTGCCTCTAATAGTCGGGCGGGAGCGGATACGCAGTATTTT
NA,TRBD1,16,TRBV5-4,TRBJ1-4,CASSLATGTTNEKLFF,TGTGCCAGCAGCTTGGCGACAGGGACGACTAATGAAAAACTGTTTTTT
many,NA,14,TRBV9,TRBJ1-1,CASTPGVKGEGAFF,TGTGCCAGCACCCCGGGGGTGAAGGGGGAAGGAGCTTTCTTT
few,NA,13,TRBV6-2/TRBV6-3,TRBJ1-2,CASSYLQGDGYTF,TGTGCCAGCAGTTATTTACAGGGTGATGGCTACACCTTC
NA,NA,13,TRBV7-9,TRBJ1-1,CASSFGGATEAFF,TGTGCCAGCAGCTTTGGGGGGGCCACTGAAGCTTTCTTT
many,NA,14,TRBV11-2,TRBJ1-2,CASSRQSIDYGYTF,TGTGCCAGCAGCCGACAGAGTATCGACTATGGCTACACCTTC
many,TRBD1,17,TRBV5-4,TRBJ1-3,CASSLGFRQGAGNTIYF,TGTGCCAGCAGCTTGGGATTCCGACAGGGTGCCGGAAACACCATATATTTT
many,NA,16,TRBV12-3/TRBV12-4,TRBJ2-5,CASSLVGSYGQETQYF,TGTGCCAGCAGTTTAGTTGGTAGCTATGGACAAGAGACCCAGTACTTC
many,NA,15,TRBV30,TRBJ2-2,CAWSVADRKTGELFF,TGTGCCTGGAGTGTCGCAGACAGGAAGACCGGGGAGCTGTTTTTT
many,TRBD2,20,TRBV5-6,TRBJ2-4,CASSPGLTSGRAPAKNIQYF,TGTGCCAGCAGCCCAGGTCTAACTAGCGGGAGGGCCCCTGCCAAAAACATTCAGTACTTC
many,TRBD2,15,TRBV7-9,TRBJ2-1,CASSPERLALDEQFF,TGTGCCAGCAGCCCAGAACGACTAGCGCTTGATGAGCAGTTCTTC
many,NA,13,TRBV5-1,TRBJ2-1,CASSLVYYNEQFF,TGCGCCAGCAGCTTGGTTTACTACAATGAGCAGTTCTTC
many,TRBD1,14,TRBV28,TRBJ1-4,CASRDSTTNEKLFF,TGTGCCAGTAGGGACAGCACAACTAATGAAAAACTGTTTTTT
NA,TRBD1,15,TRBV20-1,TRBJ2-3,CSAGIRDRAKDTQYF,TGCAGTGCTGGAATTAGGGACAGGGCGAAAGATACGCAGTATTTT
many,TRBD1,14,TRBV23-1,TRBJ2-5,CASSPQGYQETQYF,TGCGCCAGCAGCCCACAGGGGTACCAAGAGACCCAGTACTTC
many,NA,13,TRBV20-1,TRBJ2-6,CSALSSGANVLTF,TGCAGTGCTTTGAGCTCTGGGGCCAACGTCCTGACTTTC
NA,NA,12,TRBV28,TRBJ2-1,CASSLLGREQFF,TGTGCCAGCAGTTTATTGGGCAGGGAGCAGTTCTTC
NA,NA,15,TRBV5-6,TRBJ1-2,CASSLVAGPNYGYTF,TGTGCCAGCAGCTTGGTGGCAGGTCCCAACTATGGCTACACCTTC
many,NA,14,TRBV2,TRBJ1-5,CASKGGTSNQPQHF,TGTGCCAGCAAGGGTGGAACGAGCAATCAGCCCCAGCATTTT
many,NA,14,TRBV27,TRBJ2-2,CASSLSPITGELFF,TGTGCCAGCAGTTTATCCCCAATCACCGGGGAGCTGTTTTTT
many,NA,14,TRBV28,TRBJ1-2,CASSLIPGTYGYTF,TGTGCCAGCAGTTTAATTCCGGGCACCTATGGCTACACCTTC
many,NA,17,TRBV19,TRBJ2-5,CASNPGYRATTQETQYF,TGTGCCAGTAACCCTGGGTACAGGGCCACCACACAAGAGACCCAGTACTTC
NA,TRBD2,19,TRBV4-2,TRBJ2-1,CASSQFEGLAGGSYNEQFF,TGTGCCAGCAGCCAGTTTGAGGGACTAGCGGGAGGCTCCTACAATGAGCAGTTCTTC
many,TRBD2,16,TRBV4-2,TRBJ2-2,CASSRPTGGITGELFF,TGTGCCAGCAGCCGCCCAACGGGAGGGATTACCGGGGAGCTGTTTTTT
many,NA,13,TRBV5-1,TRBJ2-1,CASSLSTYNEQFF,TGCGCCAGCAGCTTGAGTACCTACAATGAGCAGTTCTTC
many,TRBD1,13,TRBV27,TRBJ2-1,CASRTGAINEQFF,TGTGCCAGCAGGACAGGGGCTATCAATGAGCAGTTCTTC
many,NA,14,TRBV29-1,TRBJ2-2,CSVEEPNPTGELFF,TGCAGCGTTGAAGAACCCAATCCCACCGGGGAGCTGTTTTTT
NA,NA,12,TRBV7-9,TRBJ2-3,CASSFNLDTQYF,TGTGCCAGCAGCTTCAATTTAGATACGCAGTATTTT
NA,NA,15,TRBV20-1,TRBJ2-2,CSARATNTITGELFF,TGCAGTGCTAGGGCGACAAACACAATCACCGGGGAGCTGTTTTTT
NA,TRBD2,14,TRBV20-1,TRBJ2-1,CSARVQRDRNEQFF,TGCAGTGCTAGAGTGCAGCGGGACCGCAATGAGCAGTTCTTC
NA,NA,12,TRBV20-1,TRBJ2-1,CSARGTGQGQFF,TGCAGTGCTAGGGGGACGGGTCAAGGGCAGTTCTTC
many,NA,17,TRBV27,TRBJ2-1,CASSLKPPLGGRPEQFF,TGTGCCAGCAGTCTAAAACCCCCTTTGGGAGGCAGACCCGAGCAGTTCTTC
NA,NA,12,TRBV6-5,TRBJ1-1,CASGDRDTEAFF,TGTGCCAGCGGTGACCGCGACACTGAAGCTTTCTTT
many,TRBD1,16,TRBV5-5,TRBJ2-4,CASSLAPGGAKNIQYF,TGTGCCAGCAGCTTGGCGCCAGGGGGTGCCAAAAACATTCAGTACTTC
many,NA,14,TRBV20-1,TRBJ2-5,CSAERSPTQETQYF,TGCAGTGCGGAGAGATCACCGACCCAAGAGACCCAGTACTTC
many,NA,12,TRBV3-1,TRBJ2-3,CASSLNPDTQYF,TGTGCCAGCAGCCTGAACCCAGATACGCAGTATTTT
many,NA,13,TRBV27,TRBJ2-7,CASSLLFRGEQYF,TGTGCCAGCAGTTTGTTGTTTCGTGGCGAGCAGTACTTC
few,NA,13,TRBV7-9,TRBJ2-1,CASSLESLNEQFF,TGTGCCAGCAGCTTAGAGTCCCTCAATGAGCAGTTCTTC
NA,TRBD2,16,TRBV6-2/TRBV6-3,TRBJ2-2,CASSSLAGGVTGELFF,TGTGCCAGCAGTTCCCTAGCGGGAGGAGTAACCGGGGAGCTGTTTTTT
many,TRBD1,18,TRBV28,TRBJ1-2,CASRPIIGMRDRQYGYTF,TGTGCCAGCAGACCCATTATTGGGATGAGGGACAGGCAGTATGGCTACACCTTC
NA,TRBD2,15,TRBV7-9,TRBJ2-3,CASSQLADPTDTQYF,TGTGCCAGCAGCCAACTAGCGGACCCCACAGATACGCAGTATTTT
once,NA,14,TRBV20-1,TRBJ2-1,CSASRQRDYNEQFF,TGCAGTGCTAGTCGACAGAGGGACTACAATGAGCAGTTCTTC
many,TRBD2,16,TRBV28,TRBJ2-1,CASSFLLAARNNEQFF,TGTGCCAGCAGTTTTTTGCTAGCGGCGAGGAACAATGAGCAGTTCTTC
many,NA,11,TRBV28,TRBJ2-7,CASSLTYEQYF,TGTGCCAGCAGTTTAACCTACGAGCAGTACTTC
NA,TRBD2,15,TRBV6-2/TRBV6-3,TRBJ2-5,CASTLGTSGSGTQYF,TGTGCCAGCACCCTCGGGACTAGCGGGAGCGGGACCCAGTACTTC